These 24 T cell receptor beta chains came from one sample sequenced in a study of esophageal squamous cell carcinoma under preoperative chemotherapy. TCRdb reprocessed the PCR reads via MiXCR and lists one record per CDR3 protein. The sample shows over 14,000 distinct CDR3 sequences, 60% of them seen only once. Noted time point: before preoperative PTX-NDP chemotherapy. Sampling was performed from a patient given preoperative chemotherapy. Source of these receptors: a human donor with esophageal squamous cell carcinoma. The donor label of this sample is uncertain.

For this clonotype: One end of the junction does not line up with germline, which may come from a read error. The chain combines TRBV6-1 with TRBJ2-2, with 9 bases matching TRBD1. CDR1 and CDR2 from the germline V gene are MNHNS and SASEGT. This CDR3 is 18 amino acids long. CDR3 coding DNA: TGTGCCAGCAGTGAACAGCTCCCACAGGTTGTGCGGACAGGGGAGCTGTATTTT. Amino acid sequence: CASSEQLPQVVRTGELYF.

This clonotype is medium-sized within its sample. This sequence joins TRBV6-5 and TRBJ1-1, with D tentatively TRBD1 (6 bases). The CDR3 has 16 amino acids. V gave up 4 bases and J gave up 1 base, with 16 bases separating them. CDR1 and CDR2 (germline): MNHEY, SVGAGI. CDR3 region: CASSSAGLGQNTEAFF. CDR3 nucleotides: TGTGCCAGCAGTTCCGCAGGGTTGGGACAGAACACTGAAGCTTTCTTT.

This clonotype was seen many times. The chain recombines TRBV7-2 with TRBJ2-5; the D gene is possibly TRBD2 (6 bases). The J call may be mistaken, given a closer DNA end match to TRBJ2-7. The CDR3 extends over 15 amino acids. Germline V gene lookup returns CDR1 SGHTA and CDR2 FQGNSA. CDR3 in amino acids: CASSLDRQRVFEQYF. In DNA form, the CDR3 reads TGTGCCAGCAGCTTAGATAGGCAGCGGGTGTTCGAGCAGTACTTC.

This clonotype was observed a few times. V and J are TRBV29-1 and TRBJ2-3; 8 nucleotides align to TRBD1. The CDR3 consists of 12 residues. The germline gives CDR1 SQVTM, CDR2 ANQGSEA. CDR3 sequence (DNA): TGCCACGAGGACAGGGCCCCAGATACGCAGTATTTT. Its translation is CHEDRAPDTQYF.

Notes on this clonotype: No conserved phenylalanine or tryptophan ends this CDR3, so it is likely a read error. The DNA is left out, because the CDR3 cannot be placed on it with certainty; the CDR3 is given as TCRdb lists it. The rearrangement links TRBV10-2 to TRBJ2-3; no DNA check was done on the table's D call, TRBD2. The germline CDR1 and CDR2 sequences are WSHSY and SAAADI. The CDR3 length is 22 residues, termini included. The CDR3 loop is CASREPNGLADTGLMGEQYFGP.

This clonotype came up a few times. The V gene is TRBV6-1, the J gene TRBJ1-3, with no clear D. Deletions cut 7 bases from V and 4 bases from J, with 11 bases between. The CDR3 consists of 13 residues. The V gene's germline CDR1 is MNHNS and CDR2 SASEGT. This CDR3 reads CASNPWAGNTIYF. CDR3 coding DNA: TGTGCCAGCAACCCCTGGGCGGGAAACACCATATATTTT.

Relative to its sample, this clonotype is large (0.1 to 1%). The chain joins TRBV6-1 to TRBJ2-4; possibly TRBD2 for D (7 bases). The ends were cut back, 2 bases at V and 9 bases at J, with 17 bases in the middle. Germline CDR1 and CDR2: MNHNS and SASEGT. CDR3 length equals 15 residues. Here the CDR3 DNA reads TGTGCCAGCAGTGAATTGGGCCGGGGGGCCGGCATTCAGTACTTC. This encodes CASSELGRGAGIQYF.

J is TRBJ2-3 and V is TRBV6-4; D tentatively fits TRBD1 or TRBD2 (7 bases each). The CDR3 has 16 residues. V gave up 6 bases and J gave up 2 bases, with 18 bases separating them. CDR1 MRHNA and CDR2 SNTAGT come from the germline V gene. CDR3 sequence (DNA): TGTGCCAGCAGGGGGTCCGGGGAGGGGGCCACAGATACGCAGTATTTT. As protein: CASRGSGEGATDTQYF.

The J gene is TRBJ1-6, the V gene TRBV14, with 7 nucleotides matching TRBD1. The CDR3 is made up of 19 amino acids. Germline CDR1 is SGHDN and CDR2 is FVKESK. V lost 3 bases, J lost 7 bases, and 18 bases stayed unmatched. The CDR3 bases are TGTGCCAGCAGCCACGCTTTTAGACGGACAGGCGGTGTGAATTCACCCCTCCACTTT. Translation gives CASSHAFRRTGGVNSPLHF.

The chain joins TRBV6-1 to TRBJ2-1, with 8 nucleotides matching TRBD1. This CDR3 spans 14 amino acids. Germline CDR1 and CDR2: MNHNS and SASEGT. Trimming at V came to 3 bases and at J to 13 bases, leaving 11 bases not matched to a gene. Here the CDR3 DNA reads TGTGCCAGCAGTGAGTCAGGGGGCATAGAGACCCAGTTCTTC. Protein sequence: CASSESGGIETQFF.

This rearrangement joins TRBV6-1 to TRBJ1-2; tentatively, D is TRBD1 (6 bases). Germline CDR1 and CDR2: MNHNS and SASEGT. The V end lost 3 bases, the J end lost 6 bases, and 11 bases lay between the germline ends. The length of the CDR3 is 13 residues. The CDR3 here is CASSDGTSDGYTF. The CDR3 DNA reads as TGTGCCAGCAGTGACGGGACAAGTGATGGCTACACCTTC.

The rearrangement joins TRBV6-1 to TRBJ2-1; D perhaps matches TRBD2 (6 bases). The CDR3 is 15 residues long. The germline gives CDR1 MNHNS, CDR2 SASEGT. V was clipped by 1 base and J by 7 bases, with 14 bases between them. For the CDR3, the DNA is TGTGCCAGCAGTGAAGAGGTGGGAGGTGGAAATGAGCAGTTCTTC. This encodes CASSEEVGGGNEQFF.

Comment on this clonotype: A read error may account for a junction end that differs from germline. The J gene is TRBJ2-3, the V gene TRBV11-1; the D gene is possibly TRBD2 (5 bases). The germline gives CDR1 SGHAT, CDR2 FQDESV (reference sequence). The CDR3 is 16 amino acids. The CDR3 protein is CASSSTVVGATDTQYF. In DNA, the CDR3 is TGTGCCAGCAGTTCGACGGTGGTGGGAGCCACAGATACGCAGTACTTT.

This chain links TRBV6-5 with TRBJ2-1, with a possible D match to TRBD2 (6 bases). V was trimmed by 0 bases and J by 0 bases, leaving 12 bases between them. CDR1 and CDR2 (germline): MNHEY, SVGAGI. The CDR3 is made up of 17 amino acids. The CDR3 loop is CASSYSLARSSYNEQFF. The CDR3 nucleotides read TGTGCCAGCAGTTACTCGCTAGCGCGGAGCTCCTACAATGAGCAGTTCTTC.

This clonotype has more than one count but fewer than ten. V gene TRBV6-1 combines with J gene TRBJ1-4; TRBD1 aligns across 7 bases. The CDR3 loop spans 14 amino acids. The V and J ends lost 4 bases and 10 bases, in that order; junction bases with no gene match: 9. Germline CDR1 MNHNS, CDR2 SASEGT. The CDR3 sequence is CASSARDSSGKLFF. DNA of the CDR3: TGTGCCAGCAGTGCCCGGGACAGTTCGGGAAAACTGTTTTTT.

For this clonotype: The conserved phenylalanine or tryptophan is not found at the CDR3 terminus, so this likely reflects a read error. The DNA is left out, because the CDR3 cannot be placed on it with certainty; the CDR3 is given as TCRdb lists it. The gene calls are TRBV6-1 and TRBJ2-3; the DNA was not used to check the table's D call, TRBD1. The CDR3 comprises 15 residues, both ends counted. Germline V gene data show CDR1 as MNHNS and CDR2 as SASEGT. CDR3 amino acids: CASSETPAYEQYFGR.

About this clonotype: This may be a read error: a much more frequent sequence differs by one nucleotide. This chain links TRBV11-3 with TRBJ2-1, with TRBD1 matching over 9 bases. Germline loops: CDR1 SGHNT, CDR2 YENEEA. The V and J ends lost 2 bases and 10 bases, in that order; junction bases with no gene match: 9. The length of the CDR3 is 15 residues. In DNA, the CDR3 is TGTGCCAGCAGCTTAATAGGGACAGGGAGGTACGAGCAGTTCTTC. The encoded protein is CASSLIGTGRYEQFF. Complete variable domain (other parts from reference TRBV11-3 and TRBJ2-1): EAGVVQSPRYKIIEKKQPVAFWCNPISGHNTLYWYLQNLGQGPELLIRYENEEAVDDSQLPKDRFSAERLKGVDSTLKIQPAELGDSAVYLCASSLIGTGRYEQFFGPGTRLTVL.

This sequence joins TRBV5-1 and TRBJ2-1, with 9 bases that match TRBD2. In germline, CDR1 is SGHRS, CDR2 YFSETQ. The CDR3 is 16 residues long. Trimming took 1 base from V and 7 from J; bases not matched to a gene: 9. For the CDR3, the DNA is TGCGCCAGCAGCTTGATTCGGCGGGAGGGCCTGAATGAGCAGTTCTTC. This translates into CASSLIRREGLNEQFF.

This clonotype has only a few counts. V gene TRBV6-1 combines with J gene TRBJ2-1, with D perhaps TRBD1 or TRBD2 (6 bases each). The J call may be in error: the DNA end matches TRBJ2-7 better. The length of the CDR3 is 15 residues. Germline V lookup: CDR1 MNHNS, CDR2 SASEGT. The CDR3 here is CASSEGGDTTYEQYF. CDR3 nucleotide sequence: TGTGCCAGCAGTGAAGGGGGGGACACCACCTACGAGCAGTACTTC.

Worth noting for this clonotype: The junction differs from germline at one of its ends, possibly a read error. V gene TRBV6-5 combines with J gene TRBJ2-3, with D perhaps assigned TRBD1 or TRBD2 (5 bases each). The CDR3 extends over 13 amino acids. Germline assignment: CDR1 MNHEY and CDR2 SVGAGI. The CDR3 DNA reads as TGTGCCAGCAGTTTTCTGAGCACCGGGGCGCAGTTTTTT. Its translation is CASSFLSTGAQFF.

The chain has TRBV6-5 and TRBJ2-3; 7 bases agree with TRBD2. Matching the DNA end better, TRBJ2-1 makes the J call doubtful. Germline V lookup: CDR1 MNHEY, CDR2 SVGAGI. There are 13 residues in the CDR3. CDR3 protein: CASSYGAGYEQFF. CDR3 nucleotides: TGTGCCAGCAGTTACGGAGCGGGGTACGAGCAGTTCTTC.

The CDR3 DNA reads as TGCGCCAGCAGTGAGTCAACTAGCGGGAGGGCAGATACGCAGTATTTT. Its protein product is CASSESTSGRADTQYF. The chain carries TRBV10-1 and TRBJ2-3; 13 bases are a match to TRBD2. In germline, CDR1 is WNHNN, CDR2 SYGVQD (reference sequence). The J segment lost 4 bases and the V segment lost 0 bases, leaving 1 base of the junction unmatched. CDR3 length equals 16 residues.

The chain uses TRBV7-2 and TRBJ2-5, with 7 bases aligning to TRBD2. After removal of 3 bases from V and 4 bases from J, the junction contained 17 bases not matched to a gene. CDR1 SGHTA and CDR2 FQGNSA come from the germline V gene. The CDR3 length is 18 residues. CDR3 nucleotide sequence: TGTGCCAGCAGCTTTCCGGGGAGCGGGGCTAGGCTCGTAGAGACCCAGTACTTC. Its translation is CASSFPGSGARLVETQYF.

Concerning this clonotype: Germline and junction disagree at one end, which may indicate a read error. The gene calls are TRBV6-1 and TRBJ2-1; TRBD1 might be the D (5 bases). The length of the CDR3 is 14 residues. CDR1 and CDR2 (germline): MNHNS, SASEGT. Here the CDR3 reads CAGSGASAKETQYF. DNA for the CDR3: TGTGCGGGCAGTGGGGCGAGTGCAAAAGAGACGCAGTACTTT.